This is a list of T cell receptor beta chains from one sample in a study of T cells in Graves' hyperthyroidism and ophthalmopathy. MiXCR, applied by TCRdb to the multiplex PCR reads, yields one record per CDR3 protein. This sample has 550,000 to 600,000 distinct CDR3 sequences, with approximately 15% found just once. The source material was blood. Receptors were obtained from a woman in her late teens or twenties with Graves' hyperthyroidism. The CDR3 runs from the conserved cysteine through the conserved F or W. D genes are given only for firm matches. Only some rows state a clone size, as once, few, many or a class for expanded clones.

cdr3_length	v_call	d_call	j_call	clone_size	cdr3_nt	cdr3_aa
15	TRBV19	-	TRBJ2-2	few	TGTGCCAGTAGTATAAGCGGTCCGAACACCGGGGAGCTGTTTTTT	CASSISGPNTGELFF
14	TRBV3-1	-	TRBJ2-3	many	TGTGCCAGCAGCCAGGCACTGCGGTCTGGTACGCAGTATTTT	CASSQALRSGTQYF
15	TRBV28	-	TRBJ2-3	-	TGTGCCAGCACAGTCCCAACAGGAATCACAGATACGCAGTATTTT	CASTVPTGITDTQYF
18	TRBV4-3	TRBD2	TRBJ2-2	once	TGCGCCAGCAGCTCTCTAGCGGGGGGGCCGGCGAACACCGGGGAGCTGTTTTTT	CASSSLAGGPANTGELFF
14	TRBV2	-	TRBJ2-4	many	TGTGCCAGCAGCCGCGCAGGGGCCAAAAACATTCAGTACTTC	CASSRAGAKNIQYF
16	TRBV18	TRBD1	TRBJ2-5	-	TGTGCCAGCTCACCACTCGCAGGGGGCTTAGAAGAGACCCAGTACTTC	CASSPLAGGLEETQYF
16	TRBV20-1	TRBD2	TRBJ2-7	many	TGCAGTGCTAGCCCAACCCGGGGACTAGTCTCCTACGAGCAGTACTTC	CSASPTRGLVSYEQYF
13	TRBV20-1	-	TRBJ1-5	-	TGCAGTGCTGGCAGGGCTGGCAATCAGCCCCAGCATTTT	CSAGRAGNQPQHF
15	TRBV6-4	TRBD1	TRBJ1-5	-	TGTGCCAGCAGAACACAGGGGGGCCTTACTCAGCCCCAGCATTTT	CASRTQGGLTQPQHF
14	TRBV9	-	TRBJ2-1	few	TGTGCCAGCAGTATAGGAGGGCTAGGCAATGAGCAGTTCTTC	CASSIGGLGNEQFF
16	TRBV12-3/TRBV12-4	-	TRBJ2-1	many	TGTGCCAGCAGCCTCCCCGGGTTCCCTAGTGGGGATGAGCAGTTCTTC	CASSLPGFPSGDEQFF
13	TRBV7-2	-	TRBJ2-7	few	TGTGCCAGCAGCTTGTACAGACTCTACGAGCAGTACTTC	CASSLYRLYEQYF
14	TRBV12-3/TRBV12-4	TRBD1	TRBJ1-1	few	TGTGCCAGCAGATACAGGGGAACGAACACTGAAGCTTTCTTT	CASRYRGTNTEAFF
15	TRBV20-1	TRBD2	TRBJ2-3	-	TGCAGTGCGGGGGGGAGGGGAGCGGGGGCAGATACGCAGTATTTT	CSAGGRGAGADTQYF
14	TRBV3-1	-	TRBJ1-1	many	TGTGCCAGCAGCCGGACGAACATGAACACTGAAGCTTTCTTT	CASSRTNMNTEAFF
15	TRBV6-1	-	TRBJ2-7	-	TGTGCCAGCAGTGCCAGGGGTCATTCCTCCTACGAGCAGTACTTC	CASSARGHSSYEQYF
14	TRBV2	TRBD1	TRBJ1-4	-	TGTGCCAGCAGGGTGGGACAGGGGGATGAAAAACTGTTTTTT	CASRVGQGDEKLFF
16	TRBV6-1	TRBD2	TRBJ2-7	many	TGTGCCAGCAGTCCCTTCTCTAGCGGGGGTACCTACGAGCAGTACTTC	CASSPFSSGGTYEQYF
13	TRBV12-3/TRBV12-4	-	TRBJ1-1	many	TGTGCCAGCAGTTTAGAAGTGAACACTGAAGCTTTCTTT	CASSLEVNTEAFF
16	TRBV28	TRBD1	TRBJ2-1	few	TGTGCCAGCAGCTATCCAGGGGGCGGGACTCCCAATGAGCAGTTCTTC	CASSYPGGGTPNEQFF
13	TRBV5-1	TRBD2	TRBJ2-7	many	TGCGCCACCTCGAGCGGGAGTTCCTACGAGCAGTACTTC	CATSSGSSYEQYF
14	TRBV7-2	-	TRBJ2-3	many	TGTGCCAGCAGCTTGGAGCGGACACGAGATACGCAGTATTTT	CASSLERTRDTQYF
13	TRBV7-2	TRBD1	TRBJ1-2	many	TGTGCCAGCAGCCCACAGGGGTTGGAGGGCTACACCTTC	CASSPQGLEGYTF
16	TRBV6-2/TRBV6-3	TRBD2	TRBJ2-3	-	TGTGCCAGCAGTGACAGACTAGCGGGGATCACAGATACGCAGTATTTT	CASSDRLAGITDTQYF
17	TRBV7-9	TRBD1	TRBJ1-4	-	TGTGCCAGCAGCTCGCCTCGGACCGGGACAGGGCACGAAAAACTGTTTTTT	CASSSPRTGTGHEKLFF
14	TRBV6-1	-	TRBJ2-2	-	TGTGCCAGCACCCCCGGGGCGAACACCGGGGAGCTGTTTTTT	CASTPGANTGELFF
11	TRBV19	-	TRBJ1-4	few	TGTGCCAGTATCTGGGGTGAAAAACTGTTTTTT	CASIWGEKLFF
14	TRBV29-1	-	TRBJ2-2	few	TGCAGCGGGGGACCGACAGCGGGCACCGGGGAGCTGTTTTTT	CSGGPTAGTGELFF
14	TRBV6-1	-	TRBJ2-2	few	TGTGCCAGCAGGAAACAGGGTTTTACCGGGGAGCTGTTTTTT	CASRKQGFTGELFF
15	TRBV6-5	TRBD1	TRBJ2-2	-	TGTGCCAGCAGTTACAGGGGGCATCTTATCGGGGAGCTGTTTTTT	CASSYRGHLIGELFF
15	TRBV10-3	-	TRBJ2-7	-	TGTGCCATCAGTCTCCGGGACGGAAGCTCCTACGAGCAGTACTTC	CAISLRDGSSYEQYF
16	TRBV4-1	TRBD1	TRBJ2-7	few	TGCGCCAGCAGCCAAGGGTCGGACAGGAGCTCCTACGAGCAGTACTTC	CASSQGSDRSSYEQYF
11	TRBV12-3/TRBV12-4	-	TRBJ1-1	many	TGTGCCAGCAGTTTTGGGCTGCTGGCTTTCTTT	CASSFGLLAFF
17	TRBV24-1	-	TRBJ2-2	-	TGTGCCACCAGGGGCGCCAGGGGGGATTGGGATACCGGGGAGCTGTTTTTT	CATRGARGDWDTGELFF
14	TRBV4-3	-	TRBJ2-7	few	TGCGCCAGCAGCCAATCGCCCGGAGCTTACGAGCAGTACTTC	CASSQSPGAYEQYF
15	TRBV28	TRBD1	TRBJ2-7	once	TGTGCCAGCAGCAACCGAAACAGGGGGCACTACGAGCAGTACTTC	CASSNRNRGHYEQYF
12	TRBV12-3/TRBV12-4	TRBD1	TRBJ1-2	-	TGTGCCAGCAACGGACAGGGAAAGGGCTACACCTTC	CASNGQGKGYTF
16	TRBV7-9	-	TRBJ2-3	few	TGTGCCAGCAGCGGGGAAGGCGGAGGTAGCACAGATACGCAGTATTTT	CASSGEGGGSTDTQYF
14	TRBV6-2/TRBV6-3	TRBD1	TRBJ1-2	-	TGTGCCAGCAGAACCGGGACAGGGGATCGTGGCTACACCTTC	CASRTGTGDRGYTF
16	TRBV13	TRBD2	TRBJ2-3	many	TGTGCCAGCAGCTTAGTAGCGGGGGTCATCACAGATACGCAGTATTTT	CASSLVAGVITDTQYF
14	TRBV12-3/TRBV12-4	-	TRBJ1-1	few	TGTGCCAGCAGTTTTACAGCTATAAACACTGAAGCTTTCTTT	CASSFTAINTEAFF
14	TRBV5-1	TRBD2	TRBJ2-7	-	TGTACCAGCAGCTCCGGGACTAGCGACGACGAGCAGTACTTC	CTSSSGTSDDEQYF
13	TRBV15	-	TRBJ1-2	-	TGTGCCACCAGCAAGAACCCGGGGGCTGGCTACACCTTC	CATSKNPGAGYTF
14	TRBV9	-	TRBJ2-1	few	TGTGCCAGCAGCCCAGGGGGACTAATAAATGAGCAGTTCTTC	CASSPGGLINEQFF
13	TRBV12-3/TRBV12-4	-	TRBJ2-5	few	TGTGCCGGCAGTCTCCACAGTCGGGAGACCCAGTACTTC	CAGSLHSRETQYF
13	TRBV4-3	-	TRBJ2-5	-	TGCGCCAGCAGCCAAGGCCAGGGGAAGACCCAGTACTTC	CASSQGQGKTQYF
15	TRBV3-1	-	TRBJ2-7	many	TGTGCCAGCAGCCAGAGACGGACGACCTCCTACGAGCAGTACTTC	CASSQRRTTSYEQYF
13	TRBV14	-	TRBJ1-1	-	TGTGCCAGCAGCCAAGCCGGGTACACTGAAGCTTTCTTT	CASSQAGYTEAFF
14	TRBV10-3	-	TRBJ1-5	few	TGTGCCACCCGACGAGTCGGGGAAACTCAGCCCCAGCATTTT	CATRRVGETQPQHF
13	TRBV24-1	-	TRBJ1-2	many	TGTGCCACCAGTGTATCAAACCGAGCTGGCTACACCTTC	CATSVSNRAGYTF
12	TRBV7-3	-	TRBJ2-3	many	TGTGCCAGCAGCCCGGCGGGGGATACGCAGTATTTT	CASSPAGDTQYF
16	TRBV7-9	TRBD1	TRBJ2-3	many	TGTGCCAGCAGCTTTGGCGACAGGGGTAGGGCAGATACGCAGTATTTT	CASSFGDRGRADTQYF